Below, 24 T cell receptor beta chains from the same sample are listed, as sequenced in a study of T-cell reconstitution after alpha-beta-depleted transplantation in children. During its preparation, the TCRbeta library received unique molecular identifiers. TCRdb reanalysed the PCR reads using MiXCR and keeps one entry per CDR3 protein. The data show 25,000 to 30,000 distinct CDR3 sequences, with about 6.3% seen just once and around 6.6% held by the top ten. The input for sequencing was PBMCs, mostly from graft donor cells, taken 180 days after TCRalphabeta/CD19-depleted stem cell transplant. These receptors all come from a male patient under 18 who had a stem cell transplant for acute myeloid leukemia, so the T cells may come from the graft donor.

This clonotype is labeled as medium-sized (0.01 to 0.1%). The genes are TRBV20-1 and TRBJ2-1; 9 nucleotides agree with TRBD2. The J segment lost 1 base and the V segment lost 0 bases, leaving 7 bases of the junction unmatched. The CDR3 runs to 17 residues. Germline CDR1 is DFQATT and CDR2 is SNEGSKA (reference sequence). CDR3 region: CSARDNGAGGSYNEQFF. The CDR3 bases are TGCAGTGCTAGAGATAACGGGGCGGGAGGGTCCTACAATGAGCAGTTCTTC.

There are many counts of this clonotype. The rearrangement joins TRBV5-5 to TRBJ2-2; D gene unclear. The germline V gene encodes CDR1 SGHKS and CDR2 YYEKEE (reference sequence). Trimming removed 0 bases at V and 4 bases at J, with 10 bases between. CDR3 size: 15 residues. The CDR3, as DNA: TGTGCCAGCAGCTTGGGAGGAATCTTCACCGGGGAGCTGTTTTTT. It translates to CASSLGGIFTGELFF.

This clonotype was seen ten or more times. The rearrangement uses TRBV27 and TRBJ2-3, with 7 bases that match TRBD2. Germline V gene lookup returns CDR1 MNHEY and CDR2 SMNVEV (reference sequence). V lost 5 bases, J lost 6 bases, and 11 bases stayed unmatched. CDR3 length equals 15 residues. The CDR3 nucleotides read TGTGCCAGCAGTGGCCTGGGGCGGGAGTCGGATACGCAGTATTTT. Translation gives CASSGLGRESDTQYF.

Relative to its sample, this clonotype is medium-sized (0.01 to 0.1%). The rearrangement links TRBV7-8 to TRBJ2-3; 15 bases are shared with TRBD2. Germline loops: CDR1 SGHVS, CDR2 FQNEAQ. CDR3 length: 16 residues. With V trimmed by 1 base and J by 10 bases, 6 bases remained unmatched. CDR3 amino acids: CASSLEGLAGGGAQYF. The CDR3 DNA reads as TGTGCCAGCAGCTTAGAGGGACTAGCGGGAGGCGGTGCGCAGTATTTT.

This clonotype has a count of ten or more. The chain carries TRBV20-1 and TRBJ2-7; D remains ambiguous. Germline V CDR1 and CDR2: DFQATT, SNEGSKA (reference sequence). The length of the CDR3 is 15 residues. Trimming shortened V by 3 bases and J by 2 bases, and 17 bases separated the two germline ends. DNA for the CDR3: TGCAGTGCTAGGGCGCCTCAGGAGAGTCCCTACGAGCAGTACTTC. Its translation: CSARAPQESPYEQYF.

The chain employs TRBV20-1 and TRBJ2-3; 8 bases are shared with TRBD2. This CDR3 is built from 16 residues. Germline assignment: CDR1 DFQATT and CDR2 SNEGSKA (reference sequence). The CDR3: CCAATSAGGGTDTQYF. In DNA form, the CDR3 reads TGCTGCGCCGCGACTAGTGCCGGGGGGGGCACAGATACGCAGTATTTT.

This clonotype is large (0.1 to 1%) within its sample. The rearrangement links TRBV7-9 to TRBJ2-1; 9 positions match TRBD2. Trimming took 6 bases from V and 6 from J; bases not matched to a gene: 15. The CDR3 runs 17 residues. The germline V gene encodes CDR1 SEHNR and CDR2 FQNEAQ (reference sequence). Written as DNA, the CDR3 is TGTGCCAGCAGTCCTACTAGCGGGCCGCTGCCGCTCAATGAGCAGTTCTTC. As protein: CASSPTSGPLPLNEQFF.

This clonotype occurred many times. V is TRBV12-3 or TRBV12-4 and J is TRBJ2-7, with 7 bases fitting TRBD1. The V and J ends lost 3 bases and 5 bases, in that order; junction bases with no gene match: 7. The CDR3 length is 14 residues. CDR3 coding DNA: TGTGCCAGCAGTTTTGAGGGGGCGCCGGACGAGCAGTACTTC. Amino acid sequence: CASSFEGAPDEQYF.

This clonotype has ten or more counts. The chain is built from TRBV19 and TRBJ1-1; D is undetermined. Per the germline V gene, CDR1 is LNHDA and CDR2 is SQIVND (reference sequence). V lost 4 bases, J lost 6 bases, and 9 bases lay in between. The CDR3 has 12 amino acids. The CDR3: CASSNGWAEAFF. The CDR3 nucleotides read TGTGCCAGTAGTAACGGTTGGGCTGAAGCTTTCTTT.

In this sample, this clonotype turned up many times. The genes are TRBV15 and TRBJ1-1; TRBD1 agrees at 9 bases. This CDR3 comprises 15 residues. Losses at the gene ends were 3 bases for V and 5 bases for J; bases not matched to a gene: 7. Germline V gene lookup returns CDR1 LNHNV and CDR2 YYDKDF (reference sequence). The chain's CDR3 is CATSRETGGWTEAFF. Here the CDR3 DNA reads TGTGCCACCAGCAGGGAGACAGGGGGTTGGACTGAAGCTTTCTTT.

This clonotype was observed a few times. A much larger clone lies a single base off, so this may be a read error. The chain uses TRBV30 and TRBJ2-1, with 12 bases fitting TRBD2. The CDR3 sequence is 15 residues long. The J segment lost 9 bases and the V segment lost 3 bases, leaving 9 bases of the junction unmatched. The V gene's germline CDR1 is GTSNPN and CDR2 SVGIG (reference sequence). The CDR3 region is CAWSETSGRMAEQFF. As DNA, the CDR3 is TGTGCCTGGAGCGAAACTAGCGGGAGGATGGCTGAGCAGTTCTTC. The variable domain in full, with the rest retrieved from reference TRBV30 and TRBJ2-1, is SQTIHQWPATLVQPVGSPLSLECTVEGTSNPNLYWYRQAAGRGLQLLFYSVGIGQISSEVPQNLSASRPQDRQFILSSKKLLLSDSGFYLCAWSETSGRMAEQFFGPGTRLTVL.

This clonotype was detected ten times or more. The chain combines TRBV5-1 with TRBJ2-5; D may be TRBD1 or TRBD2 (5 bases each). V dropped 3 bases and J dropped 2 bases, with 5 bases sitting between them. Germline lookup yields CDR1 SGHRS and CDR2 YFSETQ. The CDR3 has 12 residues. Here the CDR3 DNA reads TGCGCCAGCAGCTGGGGGCAAGAGACCCAGTACTTC. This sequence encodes CASSWGQETQYF. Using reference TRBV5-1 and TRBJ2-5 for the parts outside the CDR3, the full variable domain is KAGVTQTPRYLIKTRGQQVTLSCSPISGHRSVSWYQQTPGQGLQFLFEYFSETQRNKGNFPGRFSGRQFSNSRSEMNVSTLELGDSALYLCASSWGQETQYFGPGTRLLVL.

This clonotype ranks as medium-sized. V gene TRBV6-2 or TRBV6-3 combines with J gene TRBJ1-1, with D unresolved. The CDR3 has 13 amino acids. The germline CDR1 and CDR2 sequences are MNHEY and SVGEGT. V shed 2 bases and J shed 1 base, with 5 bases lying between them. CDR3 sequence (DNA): TGTGCCAGCAGTTACGAATGGAACACTGAAGCTTTCTTT. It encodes CASSYEWNTEAFF.

The CDR3 protein is CASSLAGATDTQYF. CDR3 in DNA: TGTGCCAGCAGCTTGGCCGGGGCAACAGATACGCAGTATTTT. This chain connects TRBV5-4 to TRBJ2-3; tentatively, D is TRBD1 or TRBD2 (5 bases each). Germline V gene data show CDR1 as SGHNT and CDR2 as YYREEE (reference sequence). The CDR3 length is 14 residues. V lost 0 bases and J 3 bases, leaving 8 bases between the germline ends.

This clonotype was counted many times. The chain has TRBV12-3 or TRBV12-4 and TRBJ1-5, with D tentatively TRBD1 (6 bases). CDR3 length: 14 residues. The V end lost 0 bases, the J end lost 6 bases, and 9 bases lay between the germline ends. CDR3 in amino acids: CASSLAGAGQPQHF. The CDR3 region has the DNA TGTGCCAGCAGTTTAGCGGGGGCGGGTCAGCCCCAGCATTTT.

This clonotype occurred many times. CDR3 residues: CASSHRATEQYF. CDR3 bases: TGCGCCAGCAGCCACAGGGCTACGGAGCAGTACTTC. J is TRBJ2-7 and V is TRBV5-1; D is perhaps TRBD1 (6 bases). This CDR3 spans 12 amino acids. The germline V gene has CDR1 SGHRS and CDR2 YFSETQ. Trimming cost V 4 bases and J 7 bases, with 12 bases left between them.

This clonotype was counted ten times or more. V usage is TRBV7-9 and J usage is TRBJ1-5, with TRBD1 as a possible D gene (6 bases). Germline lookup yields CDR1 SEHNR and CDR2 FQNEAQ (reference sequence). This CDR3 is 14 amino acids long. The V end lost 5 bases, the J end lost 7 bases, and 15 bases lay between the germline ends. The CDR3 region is CASSLAGDGQPQHF. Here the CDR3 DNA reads TGTGCCAGCAGCCTTGCAGGGGACGGGCAGCCCCAGCATTTT.

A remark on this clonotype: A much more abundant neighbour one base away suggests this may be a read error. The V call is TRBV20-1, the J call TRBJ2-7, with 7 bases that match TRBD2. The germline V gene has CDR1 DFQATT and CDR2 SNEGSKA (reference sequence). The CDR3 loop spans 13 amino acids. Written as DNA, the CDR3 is TGCAGCGCCGTCCGGGGGGAGGACTACGAGCAGTACTTC. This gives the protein CSAVRGEDYEQYF.

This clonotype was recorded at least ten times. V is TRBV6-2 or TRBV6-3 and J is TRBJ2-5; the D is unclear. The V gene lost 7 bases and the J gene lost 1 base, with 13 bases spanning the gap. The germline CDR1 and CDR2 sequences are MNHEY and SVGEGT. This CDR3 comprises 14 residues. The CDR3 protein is CASILAGSQETQYF. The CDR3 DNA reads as TGTGCCAGCATCTTAGCAGGTAGCCAAGAGACCCAGTACTTC.

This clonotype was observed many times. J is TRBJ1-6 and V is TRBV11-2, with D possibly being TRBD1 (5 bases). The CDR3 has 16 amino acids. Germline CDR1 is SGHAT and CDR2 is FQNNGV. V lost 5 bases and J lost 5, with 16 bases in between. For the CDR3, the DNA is TGTGCCAGCAGCCCCCGTTGGGGGTGGAATAATTCACCCCTCCACTTT. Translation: CASSPRWGWNNSPLHF.

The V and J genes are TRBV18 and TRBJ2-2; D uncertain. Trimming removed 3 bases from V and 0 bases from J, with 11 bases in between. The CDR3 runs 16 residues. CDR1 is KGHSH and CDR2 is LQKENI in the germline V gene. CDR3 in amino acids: CASSPLAAANTGELFF. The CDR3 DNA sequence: TGTGCCAGCTCACCCTTAGCAGCAGCGAACACCGGGGAGCTGTTTTTT.

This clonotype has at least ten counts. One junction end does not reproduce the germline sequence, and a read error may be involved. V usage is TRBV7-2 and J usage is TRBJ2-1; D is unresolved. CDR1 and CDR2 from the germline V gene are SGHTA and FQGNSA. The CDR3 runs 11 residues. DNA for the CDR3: TGTGCCAGCAGATTAGCCGATGAGCAGTTCTTC. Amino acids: CASRLADEQFF.

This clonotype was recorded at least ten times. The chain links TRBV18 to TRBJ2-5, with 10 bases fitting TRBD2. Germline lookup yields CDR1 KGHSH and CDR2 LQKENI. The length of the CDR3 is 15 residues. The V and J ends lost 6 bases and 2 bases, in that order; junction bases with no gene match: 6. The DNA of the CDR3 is TGTGCCAGCTCGCGAGCGGGGGGGTCACAAGAGACCCAGTACTTC. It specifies CASSRAGGSQETQYF.

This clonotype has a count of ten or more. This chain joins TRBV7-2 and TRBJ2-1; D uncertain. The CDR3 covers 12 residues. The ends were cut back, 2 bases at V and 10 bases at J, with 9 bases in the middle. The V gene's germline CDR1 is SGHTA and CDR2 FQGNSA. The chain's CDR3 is CASSLSRPEQFF. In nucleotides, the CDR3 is TGTGCCAGCAGCTTATCGCGCCCCGAGCAGTTCTTC.